This T cell receptor beta chain was identified during a study of CD8+ T cells in alopecia areata (dated by TCRdb to 2017 to 2018). At the level of the whole study: Treated patients were enrolled in an open-label pilot trial of oral tofacitinib, 5 to 10 mg twice daily, for moderate-to-severe alopecia areata. In both human patients and the C3H/HeJ mouse model, the study applied high-throughput TCRbeta sequencing to look at T cell clonal expansion in alopecia areata. The RNA source kit depended on sample type: the PAXgene miRNA kit for fixed scalp, the miRNeasy kit for PBMCs, and the RNeasy kit for mouse skin. Tofacitinib-treated patients had biopsies at baseline and at 4 and 24 weeks of treatment, with a later scalp biopsy in several patients. Scalp clonality was compared across normal scalp (n=4), patchy alopecia areata scalp (n=8), and alopecia totalis/universalis scalp (n=8). immunoSEQ multiplex PCR using 35 Vbeta forward primers and 13 Jbeta reverse primers was used to amplify TCRbeta CDR3 regions. In treated patients, disease severity was measured using the SALT score, which gives the percentage of scalp surface area affected. Tofacitinib was administered for 6 to 18 months, and 6 months of follow-up off drug were then conducted to assess delayed response and recurrence. In humans, TCRbeta sequencing was performed on scalp tissue and on sorted CD4+ and CD8+ peripheral blood T cells from healthy controls and from patients with patchy or totalis/universalis alopecia areata.

The time point label for this specimen denotes: around 4 weeks on oral tofacitinib. The label giving this sample's treatment or condition can be read as: oral pan-JAK inhibitor, 5-10 mg twice daily. Peripheral blood and lesional scalp punch biopsies were obtained from patients with alopecia areata. PBMCs were isolated by density centrifugation and stained for CD3, CD4 and CD8, and CD4+ and CD8+ T cells were sorted on a FACSAria. Receptors were amplified or captured by the immunoSEQ multiplex PCR assay. To provide template for TCR sequencing, every sample had RNA extracted and reverse transcribed into cDNA. First-strand cDNA was synthesized with SuperScript III using a 2:1 mix of oligo-dT and random hexamers. Amplification bias was assessed with a synthetic immune receptor repertoire, and residual bias was removed computationally. The paper's data handling went like this. After raw reads were preprocessed to remove errors, the CDR3 was defined following IMGT conventions as running from the conserved cysteine to phenylalanine. Clonality was computed as 1 minus the Shannon entropy, with the entropy normalized by log2 of the number of productive unique TCRs. Whether each scalp clone was CD4 or CD8 was inferred by checking scalp TCRbeta sequences against the CD4 and CD8 repertoires from sorted blood. This immuneACCESS table, as held by TCRdb, lists in-frame sequences with V and J called but not all clones. Of the missing ones, under half trace to an unresolved V gene in checked studies; the others have no known cause. The DNA was the basis for D and trimming; V, J and clone size are from that table. This sample is represented by 120,000 to 150,000 clones; roughly nine tenths of them were singletons. The ten largest make up around 14% of the sample.

Results the study describes overall, beyond this receptor: Shared TCR sequences between patients were less evident than in mice, which may be partly attributable to HLA diversity in the patient population. Many expanded lesional clones persisted in scalp and blood during tofacitinib treatment, which may partly explain relapse after stopping treatment. Lesional scalp, especially in alopecia totalis/universalis, showed higher clonality and more expanded CD8+ clones than normal scalp, suggesting antigenic drive. With tofacitinib, both scalp clonality and the number of expanded CD8+ clones among the top 100 scalp clones went down significantly. Because the treated cohort was small and had only one nonresponder, larger studies are needed to examine links between baseline CD8+ expansion and response. Unlike mouse skin, where gammadelta T cells dominate, normal human skin contains resident alphabeta T cells that get sequenced too, which complicates analysis of the scalp TCR repertoire.

There are 12 amino acids in the CDR3, from cysteine to phenylalanine inclusive. Only the CDR3 portion is preserved as DNA: 36 bases, with reading frame beginning at the first base. V was cut back by 4 bases and J by 3 bases, leaving a gap of 10 bases between them. CDR1 and CDR2 are drawn from the germline V gene: SQVTM, ANQGSEA. A single count supports this clone. Its antigen target is currently unknown. No quality values exist for individual bases; no much larger clone is one base distant. The chain links TRBV29-1 with TRBJ2-7; a confident D gene designation cannot be given. Material: CD8+ T cells sorted from blood, obtained at week 4, from a patient treated with tofacitinib. The TCR was taken from a human donor with alopecia areata. The CDR3 region reads CSVVDVDYEQYF. The nucleotide sequence is given as TGCAGCGTTGTGGACGTAGACTACGAGCAGTACTTC.